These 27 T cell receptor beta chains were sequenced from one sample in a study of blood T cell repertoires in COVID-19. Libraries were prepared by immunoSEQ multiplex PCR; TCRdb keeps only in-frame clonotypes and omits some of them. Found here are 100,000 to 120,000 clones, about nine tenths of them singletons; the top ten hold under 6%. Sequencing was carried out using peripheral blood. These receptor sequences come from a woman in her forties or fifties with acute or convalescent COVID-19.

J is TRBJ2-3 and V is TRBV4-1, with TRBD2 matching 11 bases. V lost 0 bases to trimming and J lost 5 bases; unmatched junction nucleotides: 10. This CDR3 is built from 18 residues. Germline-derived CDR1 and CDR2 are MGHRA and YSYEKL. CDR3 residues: CASSQEGLAGNRGDTQYF. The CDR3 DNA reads TGCGCCAGCAGCCAAGAAGGACTAGCGGGTAACCGAGGAGATACGCAGTATTTT.

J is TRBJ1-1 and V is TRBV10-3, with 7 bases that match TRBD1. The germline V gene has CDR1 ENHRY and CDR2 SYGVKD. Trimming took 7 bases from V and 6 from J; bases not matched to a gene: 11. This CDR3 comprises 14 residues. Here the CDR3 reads CAITRDRAGSEAFF. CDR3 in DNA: TGTGCCATCACCCGAGACAGGGCAGGATCTGAAGCTTTCTTT.

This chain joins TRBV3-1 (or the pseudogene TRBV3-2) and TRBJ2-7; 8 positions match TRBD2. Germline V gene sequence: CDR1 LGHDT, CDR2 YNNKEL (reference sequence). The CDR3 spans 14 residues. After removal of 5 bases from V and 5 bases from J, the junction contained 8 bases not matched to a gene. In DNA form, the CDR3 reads TGTGCCAGCAGCGAGACGGGACTAGACGACGAGCAGTACTTC. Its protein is CASSETGLDDEQYF.

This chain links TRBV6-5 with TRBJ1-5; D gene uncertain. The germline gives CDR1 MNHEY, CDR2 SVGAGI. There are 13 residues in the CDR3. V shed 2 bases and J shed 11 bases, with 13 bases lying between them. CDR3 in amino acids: CASSYGSGSTQHF. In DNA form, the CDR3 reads TGTGCCAGCAGTTACGGGTCGGGATCGACCCAGCATTTT.

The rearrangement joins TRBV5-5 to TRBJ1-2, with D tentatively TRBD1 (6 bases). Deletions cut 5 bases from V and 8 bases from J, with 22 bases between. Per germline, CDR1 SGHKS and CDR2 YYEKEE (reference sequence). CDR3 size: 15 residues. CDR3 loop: CASREYRVLPEGYTF. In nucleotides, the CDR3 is TGTGCCAGCAGAGAGTACAGGGTCTTGCCTGAAGGCTACACCTTC.

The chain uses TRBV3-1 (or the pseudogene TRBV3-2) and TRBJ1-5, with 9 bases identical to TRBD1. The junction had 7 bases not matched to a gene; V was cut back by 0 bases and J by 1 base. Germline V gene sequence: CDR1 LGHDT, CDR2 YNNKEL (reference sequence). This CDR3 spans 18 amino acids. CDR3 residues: CASSQDPHRGRSNQPQHF. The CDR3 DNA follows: TGTGCCAGCAGCCAAGACCCCCACAGGGGGCGAAGCAATCAGCCCCAGCATTTT.

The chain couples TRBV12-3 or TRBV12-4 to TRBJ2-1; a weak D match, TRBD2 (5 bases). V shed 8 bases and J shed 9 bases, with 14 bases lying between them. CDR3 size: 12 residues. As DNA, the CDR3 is TGTGCCAGCTACTCGACGAGGGCTGAGCAGTTCTTC. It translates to CASYSTRAEQFF.

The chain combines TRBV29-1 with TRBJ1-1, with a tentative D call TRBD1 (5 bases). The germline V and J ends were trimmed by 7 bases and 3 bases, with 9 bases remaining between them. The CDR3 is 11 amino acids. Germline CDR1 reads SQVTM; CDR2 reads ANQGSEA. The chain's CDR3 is CSAGGYTEAFF. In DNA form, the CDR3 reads TGCAGCGCCGGGGGGTACACTGAAGCTTTCTTT.

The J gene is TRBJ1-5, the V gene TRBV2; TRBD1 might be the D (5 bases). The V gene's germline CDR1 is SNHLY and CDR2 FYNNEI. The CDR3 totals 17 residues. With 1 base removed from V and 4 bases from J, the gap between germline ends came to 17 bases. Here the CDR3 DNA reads TGTGCCAGCAGTGAAGGCTTGGGCAGGGTTGGTAATCAGCCCCAGCATTTT. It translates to CASSEGLGRVGNQPQHF.

As DNA, the CDR3 is TGTGCCAGCAGCTTCTTGGACACCGACACCGGGGAGCTGTTTTTT. Translation: CASSFLDTDTGELFF. The chain uses TRBV7-6 and TRBJ2-2, with D maybe TRBD1 (5 bases). The CDR3 spans 15 residues. Germline V gives CDR1 SGHVS, CDR2 FNYEAQ. V was cut by 3 bases and J by 3 bases, with 11 bases left in between.

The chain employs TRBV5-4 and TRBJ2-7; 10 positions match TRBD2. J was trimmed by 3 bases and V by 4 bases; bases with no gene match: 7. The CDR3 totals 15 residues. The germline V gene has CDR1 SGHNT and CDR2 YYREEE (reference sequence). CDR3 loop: CASSPGLAANYEQYF. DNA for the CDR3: TGTGCCAGCAGCCCCGGACTAGCGGCCAACTACGAGCAGTACTTC.

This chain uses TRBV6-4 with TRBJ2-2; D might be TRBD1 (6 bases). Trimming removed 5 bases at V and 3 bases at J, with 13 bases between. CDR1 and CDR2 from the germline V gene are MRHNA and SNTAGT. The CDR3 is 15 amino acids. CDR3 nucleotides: TGTGCCAGCAGTAGGACAGCTTGGGACACCGGGGAGCTGTTTTTT. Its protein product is CASSRTAWDTGELFF.

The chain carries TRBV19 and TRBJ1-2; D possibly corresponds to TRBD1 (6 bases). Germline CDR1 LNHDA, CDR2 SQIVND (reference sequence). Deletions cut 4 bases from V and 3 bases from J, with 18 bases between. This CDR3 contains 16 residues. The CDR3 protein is CASSTSWLTGYYGYTF. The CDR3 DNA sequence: TGTGCCAGTAGTACTTCCTGGCTGACAGGATACTATGGCTACACCTTC.

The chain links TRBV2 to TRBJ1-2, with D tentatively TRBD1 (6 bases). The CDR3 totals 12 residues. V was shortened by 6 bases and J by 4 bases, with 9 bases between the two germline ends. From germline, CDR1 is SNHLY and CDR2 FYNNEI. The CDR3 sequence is CASRTGSYGYTF. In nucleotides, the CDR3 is TGTGCCAGCAGGACAGGTTCCTATGGCTACACCTTC.

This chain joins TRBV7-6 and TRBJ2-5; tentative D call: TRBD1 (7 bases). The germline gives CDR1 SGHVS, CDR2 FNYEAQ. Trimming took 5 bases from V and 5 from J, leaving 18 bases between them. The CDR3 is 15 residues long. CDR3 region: CASSLTGDRRETQYF. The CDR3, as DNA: TGTGCCAGCAGCCTCACGGGGGACAGAAGGGAGACCCAGTACTTC.

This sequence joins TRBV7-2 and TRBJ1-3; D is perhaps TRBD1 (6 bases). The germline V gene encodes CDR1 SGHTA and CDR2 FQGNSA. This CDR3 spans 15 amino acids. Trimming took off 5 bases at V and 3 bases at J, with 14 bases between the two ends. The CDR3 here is CASSGREGGGNTIYF. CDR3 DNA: TGTGCCAGCAGCGGCAGGGAAGGGGGTGGAAACACCATATATTTT.

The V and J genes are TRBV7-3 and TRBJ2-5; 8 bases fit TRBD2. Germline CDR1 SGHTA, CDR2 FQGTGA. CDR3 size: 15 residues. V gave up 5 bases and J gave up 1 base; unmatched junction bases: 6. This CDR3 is CASSLSGTSQETQYF. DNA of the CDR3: TGTGCCAGCAGCCTCTCCGGGACTAGCCAAGAGACCCAGTACTTC.

CDR3 amino acids: CASSQDSPGNKNYGYTF. CDR3 DNA sequence: TGCGCCAGCAGCCAAGACTCCCCCGGGAATAAGAACTATGGCTACACCTTC. V is TRBV4-3 and J is TRBJ1-2; D is unclear. Germline CDR1 LGHNA, CDR2 YSLEER. The ends were cut back, 0 bases at V and 2 bases at J, with 16 bases in the middle. This CDR3 has 17 residues.

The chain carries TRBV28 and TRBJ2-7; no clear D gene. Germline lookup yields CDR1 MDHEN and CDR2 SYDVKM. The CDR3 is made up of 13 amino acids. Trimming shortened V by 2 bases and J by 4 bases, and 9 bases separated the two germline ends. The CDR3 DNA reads TGTGCCAGCAGTTTAGTAAGAGCGTACGAGCAGTACTTC. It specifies CASSLVRAYEQYF.

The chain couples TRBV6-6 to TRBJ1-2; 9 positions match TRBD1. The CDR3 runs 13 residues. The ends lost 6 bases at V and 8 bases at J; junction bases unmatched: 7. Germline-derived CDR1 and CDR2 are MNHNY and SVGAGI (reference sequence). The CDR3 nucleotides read TGTGCCAGCAGCCCGGGACAGGGTAGAGGCTACACCTTC. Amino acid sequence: CASSPGQGRGYTF.

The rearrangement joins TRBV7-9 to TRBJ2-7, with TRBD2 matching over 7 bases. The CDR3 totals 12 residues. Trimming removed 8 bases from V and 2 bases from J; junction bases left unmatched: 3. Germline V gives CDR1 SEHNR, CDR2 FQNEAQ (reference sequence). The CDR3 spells CASQGGTYEQYF. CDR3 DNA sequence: TGTGCCAGCCAGGGAGGGACCTACGAGCAGTACTTC. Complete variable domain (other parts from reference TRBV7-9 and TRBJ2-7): DTGVSQNPRHKITKRGQNVTFRCDPISEHNRLYWYRQTLGQGPEFLTYFQNEAQLEKSRLLSDRFSAERPKGSFSTLEIQRTEQGDSAMYLCASQGGTYEQYFGPGTRLTVT.

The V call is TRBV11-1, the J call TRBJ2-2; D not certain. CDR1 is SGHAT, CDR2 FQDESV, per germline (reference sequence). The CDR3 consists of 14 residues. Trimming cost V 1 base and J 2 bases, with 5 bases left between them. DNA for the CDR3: TGTGCCAGCAGCTTAGGACTTAACACCGGGGAGCTGTTTTTT. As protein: CASSLGLNTGELFF.

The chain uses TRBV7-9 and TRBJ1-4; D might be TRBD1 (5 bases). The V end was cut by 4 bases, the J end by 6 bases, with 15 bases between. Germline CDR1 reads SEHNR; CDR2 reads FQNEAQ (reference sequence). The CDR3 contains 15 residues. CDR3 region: CASSYAGLGDEKLFF. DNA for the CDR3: TGTGCCAGCAGCTACGCGGGGCTAGGTGATGAAAAACTGTTTTTT.

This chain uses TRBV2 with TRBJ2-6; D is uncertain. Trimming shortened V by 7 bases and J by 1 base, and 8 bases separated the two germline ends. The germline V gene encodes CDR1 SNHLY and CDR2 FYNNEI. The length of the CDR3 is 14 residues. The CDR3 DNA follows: TGTGCCAGCACCGACATTTCTGGGGCCAACGTCCTGACTTTC. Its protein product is CASTDISGANVLTF. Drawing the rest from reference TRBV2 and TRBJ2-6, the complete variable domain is EPEVTQTPSHQVTQMGQEVILRCVPISNHLYFYWYRQILGQKVEFLVSFYNNEISEKSEIFDDQFSVERPDGSNFTLKIRSTKLEDSAMYFCASTDISGANVLTFGAGSRLTVL.

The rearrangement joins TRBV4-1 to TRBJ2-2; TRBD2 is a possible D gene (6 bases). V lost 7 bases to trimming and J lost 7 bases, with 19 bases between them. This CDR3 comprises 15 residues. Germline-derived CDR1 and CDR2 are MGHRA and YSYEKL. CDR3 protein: CASTFRAGGNGELFF. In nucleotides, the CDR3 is TGCGCCAGCACTTTTCGAGCGGGCGGTAACGGGGAGCTGTTTTTT.

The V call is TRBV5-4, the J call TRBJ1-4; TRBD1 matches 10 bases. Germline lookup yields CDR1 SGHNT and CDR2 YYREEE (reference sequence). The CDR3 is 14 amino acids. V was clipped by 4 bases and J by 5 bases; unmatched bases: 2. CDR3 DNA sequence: TGTGCCAGCAGCCGACAGGGGGCGAATGAAAAACTGTTTTTT. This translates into CASSRQGANEKLFF.

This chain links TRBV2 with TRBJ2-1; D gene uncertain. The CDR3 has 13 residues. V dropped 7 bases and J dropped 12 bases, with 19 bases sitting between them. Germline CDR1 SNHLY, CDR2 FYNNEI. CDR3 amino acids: CASTPDKSVRQFF. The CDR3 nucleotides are TGTGCCAGCACCCCCGATAAGAGTGTAAGGCAGTTCTTC.